A single sample is the source of the 29 T cell receptor beta chains below, sequenced in a study of blood T cell repertoires in COVID-19. The assay was immunoSEQ multiplex PCR, and TCRdb's table has in-frame clones only and misses some. This sample has approximately 100,000 clones, with around nine tenths found just once. Sequenced: peripheral blood. The source of these receptors is a man between 45 and 60 years old with acute or convalescent COVID-19.

V usage is TRBV7-6 and J usage is TRBJ2-1, with TRBD2 matching over 7 bases. V was clipped by 5 bases and J by 9 bases; unmatched bases: 16. The CDR3 sequence is 16 residues long. Per the germline V gene, CDR1 is SGHVS and CDR2 is FNYEAQ. The CDR3 region is CASSPSGRESTGEQFF. The CDR3 DNA sequence: TGTGCCAGCAGCCCCTCCGGGCGGGAGTCCACGGGTGAGCAGTTCTTC.

This clone was counted between two and nine times. The chain joins TRBV2 to TRBJ2-1, with 10 bases aligning to TRBD2. Trimming cost V 6 bases and J 6 bases; bases outside gene matches: 11. This CDR3 region has 16 residues. The germline gives CDR1 SNHLY, CDR2 FYNNEI. CDR3: CASSHPGSGRPNEQFF. The DNA for the CDR3 is TGTGCCAGCAGCCACCCGGGTAGCGGGAGGCCCAATGAGCAGTTCTTC.

The V gene is TRBV27, the J gene TRBJ2-7; 9 nucleotides align to TRBD1. The CDR3 has 16 amino acids. Germline V CDR1 and CDR2: MNHEY, SMNVEV (reference sequence). The ends lost 5 bases at V and 0 bases at J; junction bases unmatched: 8. The CDR3 is CASSPRGTGSSYEQYF. The CDR3 DNA sequence: TGTGCCAGCAGTCCCCGGGGGACAGGGAGCTCCTACGAGCAGTACTTC.

The CDR3 sequence is CASNDRRYRGLRAEAFF. DNA of the CDR3: TGTGCCAGCAACGACAGGCGGTACAGGGGGCTAAGGGCTGAAGCTTTCTTT. This chain uses TRBV11-2 with TRBJ1-1, with 9 bases aligning to TRBD1. Germline V gives CDR1 SGHAT, CDR2 FQNNGV. J was trimmed by 6 bases and V by 7 bases; bases with no gene match: 18. CDR3 length: 17 residues.

The chain has TRBV19 and TRBJ2-7; weak D call: TRBD2 (5 bases). This CDR3 region has 14 residues. The V end was cut by 1 base, the J end by 3 bases, with 10 bases between. Germline lookup yields CDR1 LNHDA and CDR2 SQIVND (reference sequence). CDR3 nucleotides: TGTGCCAGTAGTATAGGGACTGCCGACTACGAGCAGTACTTC. Its protein product is CASSIGTADYEQYF.

The J gene is TRBJ2-3, the V gene TRBV21-1; the listed D gene, TRBD2, was not tested against the DNA. TRBV21-1 counts as a pseudogene. This CDR3 has 15 residues. CDR3 sequence (DNA): TGTGCCAGCAGCAAAGTACGTAACGGAGCAGATACGCAGTATTTT. It specifies CASSKVRNGADTQYF.

This chain joins TRBV9 and TRBJ1-1; tentatively, D is TRBD1 (5 bases). Germline CDR1 is SGDLS and CDR2 is YYNGEE. V dropped 8 bases and J dropped 7 bases, with 18 bases sitting between them. CDR3 length: 13 residues. The CDR3 DNA sequence: TGTGCCAGTTGTGCAGGGATTTCGGGTGAAGCTTTCTTT. Its protein is CASCAGISGEAFF.

The chain has TRBV5-6 and TRBJ2-2; TRBD2 agrees at 7 bases. The germline gives CDR1 SGHDT, CDR2 YYEEEE. Losses at the gene ends were 0 bases for V and 2 bases for J; bases not matched to a gene: 4. The CDR3 contains 16 residues. The CDR3 nucleotides read TGTGCCAGCAGCTTGGGCCAGCGGGGTAACACCGGGGAGCTGTTTTTT. It yields the protein CASSLGQRGNTGELFF.

The chain employs TRBV5-4 and TRBJ2-1; the match to TRBD2 covers 8 bases. V was clipped by 4 bases and J by 5 bases; unmatched bases: 8. Germline loops: CDR1 SGHNT, CDR2 YYREEE (reference sequence). This CDR3 has 15 residues. The CDR3 nucleotides are TGTGCCAGCAGCCAATCCAGCGGGAGCCACAATGAGCAGTTCTTC. Encoded protein: CASSQSSGSHNEQFF.

The genes are TRBV27 and TRBJ1-1, with 7 bases lining up with TRBD1. With 3 bases clipped from V and 1 base from J, the junction kept 2 bases outside the gene matches. Germline-derived CDR1 and CDR2 are MNHEY and SMNVEV (reference sequence). The CDR3 sequence is 14 residues long. CDR3 sequence (DNA): TGTGCCAGCAGTTTGGCAGGGGGGAACACTGAAGCTTTCTTT. Its translation: CASSLAGGNTEAFF.

The rearrangement joins TRBV3-1 (or the pseudogene TRBV3-2) to TRBJ1-2, with TRBD1 matching 8 bases. Per the germline V gene, CDR1 is LGHDT and CDR2 is YNNKEL (reference sequence). This CDR3 is built from 14 residues. V trimming: 1 base; J trimming: 7 bases; junction bases outside the gene matches: 5. This CDR3 reads CASSQVQGAGGYTF. The DNA for the CDR3 is TGTGCCAGCAGCCAAGTCCAGGGGGCAGGTGGCTACACCTTC.

The V call is TRBV11-3, the J call TRBJ2-1, with a weak D call TRBD1 (6 bases). V was cut by 4 bases and J by 1 base, with 8 bases left in between. Germline CDR1 SGHNT, CDR2 YENEEA. The CDR3 is 14 amino acids. For the CDR3, the DNA is TGTGCCAGCAGCTCCCAGGGGTCCTACAATGAGCAGTTCTTC. Translating gives CASSSQGSYNEQFF. The whole variable domain, remainder taken from reference TRBV11-3 and TRBJ2-1, is EAGVVQSPRYKIIEKKQPVAFWCNPISGHNTLYWYLQNLGQGPELLIRYENEEAVDDSQLPKDRFSAERLKGVDSTLKIQPAELGDSAVYLCASSSQGSYNEQFFGPGTRLTVL.

The chain carries TRBV5-5 and TRBJ2-2; 9 positions match TRBD1. The CDR3 has 17 residues. CDR1 and CDR2 from the germline V gene are SGHKS and YYEKEE (reference sequence). The V and J ends lost 0 bases and 1 base, in that order; junction bases with no gene match: 4. The CDR3 sequence: CASSLGAGQGNTGELFF. In DNA form, the CDR3 reads TGTGCCAGCAGCTTGGGGGCGGGACAGGGGAACACCGGGGAGCTGTTTTTT. Full variable domain (outside the CDR3, taken from reference TRBV5-5 and TRBJ2-2): DAGVTQSPTHLIKTRGQQVTLRCSPISGHKSVSWYQQVLGQGPQFIFQYYEKEERGRGNFPDRFSARQFPNYSSELNVNALLLGDSALYLCASSLGAGQGNTGELFFGEGSRLTVL.

As to this clone: Other DNA sequences of this sample code for an identical CDR3. This chain uses TRBV12-3 or TRBV12-4 with TRBJ1-3; D possibly corresponds to TRBD1 (5 bases). The CDR3 extends over 13 amino acids. Trimming left V 5 bases short and J 1 base short, with 6 bases between. The CDR3 region has the DNA TGTGCCAGCAGTAGGGGTTCTGGAAACACCATATATTTT. Its translation is CASSRGSGNTIYF.

With regard to this clone: Other nucleotide sequences from this sample produce the same CDR3. The chain links TRBV12-3 or TRBV12-4 to TRBJ1-5; D might be TRBD1 (5 bases). Trimming left V 6 bases short and J 6 bases short, with 12 bases between. The CDR3 length is 13 residues. This CDR3 is CASSGQGAQPQHF. CDR3 nucleotide sequence: TGTGCCAGCAGCGGTCAGGGCGCTCAGCCCCAGCATTTT.

V gene TRBV6-1 combines with J gene TRBJ1-1; tentatively, D is TRBD1 (6 bases). The length of the CDR3 is 15 residues. Germline CDR1 is MNHNS and CDR2 is SASEGT. V was trimmed by 2 bases and J by 6 bases, leaving 16 bases between them. CDR3 region: CASSETRGARAEAFF. The CDR3 nucleotides are TGTGCCAGCAGTGAAACCCGGGGGGCGAGGGCTGAAGCTTTCTTT.

The V and J genes are TRBV2 and TRBJ1-2; weak D call: TRBD1 (5 bases). CDR3 length: 13 amino acids. CDR1 and CDR2 from the germline V gene are SNHLY and FYNNEI. V lost 3 bases and J lost 8, with 13 bases in between. The DNA for the CDR3 is TGTGCCAGCAGTGATCAGGGTTTGAGGGGCTACACCTTC. Its protein product is CASSDQGLRGYTF.

The chain recombines TRBV5-5 with TRBJ2-6; D remains ambiguous. Germline V gene sequence: CDR1 SGHKS, CDR2 YYEKEE (reference sequence). The CDR3 runs 17 residues. V dropped 0 bases and J dropped 1 base, with 11 bases sitting between them. The CDR3 spells CASSLASSTSGANVLTF. The CDR3 DNA reads as TGTGCCAGCAGCTTGGCGTCAAGTACTTCTGGGGCCAACGTCCTGACTTTC.

The chain uses TRBV6-5 and TRBJ1-6; 10 bases align to TRBD1. The CDR3 is 15 residues long. V lost 6 bases, J lost 9 bases, and 8 bases stayed unmatched. Germline CDR1 is MNHEY and CDR2 is SVGAGI. The CDR3 nucleotides are TGTGCCAGCAGGCCCGACAGGGGGCTTAGTTCACCCCTCCACTTT. It codes for CASRPDRGLSSPLHF.

This rearrangement joins TRBV10-1 to TRBJ2-7, with D possibly being TRBD2 (5 bases). Germline-derived CDR1 and CDR2 are WNHNN and SYGVQD (reference sequence). There are 14 residues in the CDR3. The V end lost 3 bases, the J end lost 2 bases, and 11 bases lay between the germline ends. The DNA of the CDR3 is TGCGCCAGCAGTGATCAAGGAGCGGCCTACGAGCAGTACTTC. This sequence encodes CASSDQGAAYEQYF.

The rearrangement uses TRBV5-1 and TRBJ2-2; D might be TRBD1 (6 bases). Germline lookup yields CDR1 SGHRS and CDR2 YFSETQ. The V gene lost 3 bases and the J gene lost 7 bases, with 13 bases spanning the gap. The CDR3 runs 14 residues. CDR3 sequence reads: CASSSQTGNGELFF. CDR3 coding DNA: TGCGCCAGCAGCTCTCAAACAGGGAACGGGGAGCTGTTTTTT. The full variable domain, with the rest looked up from reference TRBV5-1 and TRBJ2-2, is KAGVTQTPRYLIKTRGQQVTLSCSPISGHRSVSWYQQTPGQGLQFLFEYFSETQRNKGNFPGRFSGRQFSNSRSEMNVSTLELGDSALYLCASSSQTGNGELFFGEGSRLTVL.

This sequence joins TRBV7-2 and TRBJ2-7, with 11 bases that match TRBD2. Trimming at V came to 0 bases and at J to 4 bases, leaving 2 bases not matched to a gene. This CDR3 contains 15 residues. In germline, CDR1 is SGHTA, CDR2 FQGNSA. The CDR3 sequence: CASSLAGTSGYEQYF. CDR3 sequence (DNA): TGTGCCAGCAGCTTAGCCGGGACTAGCGGATACGAGCAGTACTTC.

The chain is built from TRBV18 and TRBJ1-1; D not resolved. Germline V CDR1 and CDR2: KGHSH, LQKENI. With 2 bases removed from V and 1 base from J, the gap between germline ends came to 5 bases. The CDR3 is 13 residues long. CDR3 loop: CASSPATNTEAFF. DNA of the CDR3: TGTGCCAGCTCACCAGCTACGAACACTGAAGCTTTCTTT.

The CDR3 region has the DNA TGTGCCACCAGCCGCCCCGGGACAGGGGGCAATGAGCAGTTCTTC. It codes for CATSRPGTGGNEQFF. The chain has TRBV24-1 and TRBJ2-1, with TRBD1 identical over 11 bases. The CDR3 runs 15 residues. V shed 7 bases, J shed 6 bases, and the junction held 7 bases outside the gene matches. Germline V gene sequence: CDR1 KGHDR, CDR2 SFDVKD.

A few counts support this clone. The rearrangement links TRBV7-8 to TRBJ2-1; TRBD2 aligns across 11 bases. Germline V lookup: CDR1 SGHVS, CDR2 FQNEAQ. The CDR3 runs 14 residues. V dropped 5 bases and J dropped 6; count of bases not matched to a gene: 3. Here the CDR3 reads CASSLGTSGNEQFF. CDR3 DNA: TGTGCCAGCAGCCTGGGGACTAGCGGCAATGAGCAGTTCTTC.

V is TRBV7-3 and J is TRBJ2-6; D is perhaps TRBD1 (5 bases). Trimming stripped 6 bases from V and 2 bases from J, with 14 bases between. The CDR3 spans 16 residues. Germline CDR1 SGHTA, CDR2 FQGTGA. The CDR3 coding sequence is TGTGCCAGCAGGAAGACTCCAGGGACTGGGGCCAACGTCCTGACTTTC. This codes for CASRKTPGTGANVLTF.

The genes are TRBV6-1 and TRBJ2-3; D is uncertain. CDR1 is MNHNS and CDR2 is SASEGT in the germline V gene. The CDR3 length is 13 residues. V lost 3 bases, J lost 4 bases, and 8 bases lay in between. The CDR3 sequence is CASSDIQADTQYF. In DNA, the CDR3 is TGTGCCAGCAGTGATATTCAGGCAGATACGCAGTATTTT.

The CDR3 bases are TGTGCCAGCAGTTTAAGGGGCCGGGACTCCTTTGCTGGGGAGCTGTTTTTT. This encodes CASSLRGRDSFAGELFF. The chain couples TRBV27 to TRBJ2-2; D might be TRBD2 (6 bases). The CDR3 runs 17 residues. Per germline, CDR1 MNHEY and CDR2 SMNVEV (reference sequence). V was cut by 2 bases and J by 8 bases, with 21 bases left in between.

This clone showed up just once. The chain recombines TRBV27 with TRBJ1-1, with D perhaps TRBD1 (5 bases). Germline CDR1 is MNHEY and CDR2 is SMNVEV (reference sequence). Trimming pared 3 bases from V and 4 bases from J, leaving 12 bases between. The CDR3 runs 14 residues. CDR3 DNA: TGTGCCAGCAGTTTGGGGCAGGGTGGCACTGAAGCTTTCTTT. Translated: CASSLGQGGTEAFF.